The 23 T cell receptor beta chains below were found in one sample sequenced in a study of Graves' ophthalmopathy and Graves' hyperthyroidism. RNA transcripts provided the template for amplifying TCR beta CDR3 regions. The library came from an HTBI-primed first-round RT-PCR and a second-round multiplex PCR. TCRdb passed the multiplex PCR reads through MiXCR, listing each CDR3 protein once. The sample holds about 16,000 distinct CDR3 sequences, roughly 50% seen once. The sequenced sample was peripheral blood. Receptors were obtained from a woman in her thirties or forties with stable Graves' hyperthyroidism.

This clonotype was counted many times. The CDR3 DNA follows: TGTGCCAGCAGCCAGAAGCGGGAGTACACCGGGGAGCTGTTTTTT. It specifies CASSQKREYTGELFF. This chain joins TRBV7-2 and TRBJ2-2, with 8 bases lining up with TRBD2. The germline V gene encodes CDR1 SGHTA and CDR2 FQGNSA. This CDR3 region has 15 residues. The V gene end was trimmed by 5 bases and the J gene end by 3 bases; junction bases not matched to a gene: 5. Together with reference TRBV7-2 and TRBJ2-2, the CDR3 gives the full variable domain: GAGVSQSPSNKVTEKGKDVELRCDPISGHTALYWYRQSLGQGLEFLIYFQGNSAPDKSGLPSDRFSAERTGGSVSTLTIQRTQQEDSAVYLCASSQKREYTGELFFGEGSRLTVL.

This clonotype has a count of ten or more. V gene TRBV9 combines with J gene TRBJ1-1; TRBD1 is a possible D gene (6 bases). The germline gives CDR1 SGDLS, CDR2 YYNGEE. Trimming pared 3 bases from V and 4 bases from J, leaving 13 bases between. The CDR3 is made up of 14 amino acids. CDR3 sequence (DNA): TGTGCCAGCAGCGCCCGGACAGTCGGCACTGAAGCTTTCTTT. Translating gives CASSARTVGTEAFF.

This clonotype was recorded once. V and J are TRBV19 and TRBJ2-5; no clear D gene. V was shortened by 4 bases and J by 9 bases, with 18 bases between the two germline ends. The CDR3 spans 14 residues. CDR1 and CDR2 (germline): LNHDA, SQIVND (reference sequence). CDR3 nucleotide sequence: TGTGCCAGTAGTACACTCAGGTCGGCTCAGCCCCAGTACTTC. It specifies CASSTLRSAQPQYF.

Comments on this clonotype: A junction boundary mismatches the germline segment, possibly from a read error. The chain combines TRBV10-1 with TRBJ2-7; 9 nucleotides agree with TRBD1. This CDR3 contains 15 residues. The V gene's germline CDR1 is WNHNN and CDR2 SYGVQD (reference sequence). DNA of the CDR3: TGTGCCAGCAGTACACCCGGGACAGGGCCGGGGGAGCAGTACTTC. It translates to CASSTPGTGPGEQYF.

The chain recombines TRBV24-1 with TRBJ1-2; D is perhaps TRBD1 (5 bases). The V end was cut by 9 bases, the J end by 3 bases, with 16 bases between. The CDR3 is made up of 14 amino acids. Looked up from germline, CDR1 is KGHDR and CDR2 is SFDVKD. The CDR3 sequence is CATSGGLRDYGYTF. CDR3 bases: TGTGCCACCTCCGGGGGACTGAGAGACTATGGCTACACCTTC.

This clonotype was detected ten times or more. This chain links TRBV14 with TRBJ2-3, with D perhaps TRBD2 (5 bases). V was shortened by 4 bases and J by 4 bases, with 12 bases between the two germline ends. The germline CDR1 and CDR2 sequences are SGHDN and FVKESK. This CDR3 has 14 amino acids. The CDR3 loop is CASSRLSGSDTQYF. The CDR3 nucleotides are TGTGCCAGCAGCCGTCTAAGCGGATCAGATACGCAGTATTTT.

This chain uses TRBV19 with TRBJ2-1; 7 bases line up with TRBD2. The CDR3 runs to 14 residues. Germline lookup yields CDR1 LNHDA and CDR2 SQIVND (reference sequence). V shed 5 bases, J shed 4 bases, and the junction held 5 bases outside the gene matches. CDR3 loop: CASSARGVYNEQFF. Written as DNA, the CDR3 is TGTGCCAGTAGTGCCCGGGGGGTGTACAATGAGCAGTTCTTC. The full variable domain, completed using reference TRBV19 and TRBJ2-1, is DGGITQSPKYLFRKEGQNVTLSCEQNLNHDAMYWYRQDPGQGLRLIYYSQIVNDFQKGDIAEGYSVSREKKESFPLTVTSAQKNPTAFYLCASSARGVYNEQFFGPGTRLTVL.

This clonotype was seen a few times. This sequence joins TRBV4-1 and TRBJ1-6; D is possibly TRBD1 (5 bases). CDR1 and CDR2 from the germline V gene are MGHRA and YSYEKL. CDR3 length: 16 residues. Deletions cut 0 bases from V and 6 bases from J, with 12 bases between. CDR3 in amino acids: CASSQDSGGFNSPLHF. CDR3 nucleotides: TGCGCCAGCAGCCAAGATTCGGGGGGTTTTAATTCACCCCTCCACTTT.

This clonotype appeared many times. The chain uses TRBV7-9 and TRBJ1-1, with a tentative D call TRBD1 (5 bases). Between the trimmed V and J ends, which lost 4 bases and 4 bases, there was a span of 10 bases. The CDR3 consists of 13 residues. CDR1 is SEHNR and CDR2 is FQNEAQ in the germline V gene (reference sequence). CDR3 bases: TGTGCCAGCAGCTCCCAGGGAACCACTGAAGCTTTCTTT. Translation gives CASSSQGTTEAFF.

The chain joins TRBV7-2 to TRBJ1-1; the match to TRBD1 covers 7 bases. J was trimmed by 5 bases and V by 1 base; bases with no gene match: 7. Germline-derived CDR1 and CDR2 are SGHTA and FQGNSA. The CDR3 is 15 residues long. The CDR3 region is CASSLGTQGRTEAFF. The DNA of the CDR3 is TGTGCCAGCAGCTTAGGCACACAGGGGAGGACTGAAGCTTTCTTT.

This chain connects TRBV2 to TRBJ2-5; the D is unclear. This CDR3 is 13 amino acids long. From germline, CDR1 is SNHLY and CDR2 FYNNEI. Trimming shortened V by 7 bases and J by 1 base, and 10 bases separated the two germline ends. The CDR3 sequence: CASTKGTQETQYF. The CDR3 bases are TGTGCCAGCACTAAGGGAACCCAAGAGACCCAGTACTTC.

This rearrangement joins TRBV15 to TRBJ1-4; 11 bases align to TRBD1. The CDR3 runs 16 residues. The germline V gene has CDR1 LNHNV and CDR2 YYDKDF (reference sequence). After removal of 0 bases from V and 11 bases from J, the junction contained 8 bases not matched to a gene. In DNA form, the CDR3 reads TGTGCCACCAGCAGAGATGGGACAGGGGGTATCGAGAAACTGTTTTTT. Amino acid sequence: CATSRDGTGGIEKLFF.

This clonotype showed up just once. V usage is TRBV6-1 and J usage is TRBJ1-1, with a possible D match to TRBD1 (6 bases). This CDR3 comprises 13 residues. Germline V gene data show CDR1 as MNHNS and CDR2 as SASEGT. Between the trimmed V and J ends, which lost 4 bases and 11 bases, there was a span of 17 bases. For the CDR3, the DNA is TGTGCCAGCAGTGCCAATCAGGGGACTTTTGCTTTCTTT. This gives the protein CASSANQGTFAFF.

To note about this clonotype: This could be a read error, since a much larger clone is one nucleotide away. The chain couples TRBV9 to TRBJ1-1, with 7 nucleotides matching TRBD1. Germline V gene lookup returns CDR1 SGDLS and CDR2 YYNGEE. This CDR3 comprises 15 residues. The CDR3 bases are TGTGCCAGCAGCCCCAGGGGGGGTATGAACACTGGAGCTTTCTTT. Translating gives CASSPRGGMNTGAFF.

The rearrangement uses TRBV6-1 and TRBJ2-2; 8 bases map to TRBD1. V shed 4 bases and J 1 base; nucleotides not matched to a gene: 2. The CDR3 extends over 15 amino acids. In germline, CDR1 is MNHNS, CDR2 SASEGT. The CDR3 DNA sequence: TGTGCCAGCAGTGGCAGGGGGCTGAACACCGGGGAGCTGTTTTTT. It is translated as CASSGRGLNTGELFF.

CDR3 sequence: CASGLSDPWAYEQYF. CDR3 sequence (DNA): TGTGCTAGTGGTTTGTCGGACCCTTGGGCCTACGAGCAGTACTTC. The chain uses TRBV12-5 and TRBJ2-7; D remains unclear. Germline V CDR1 and CDR2: LGHNT, FRNRAP. Trimming took off 2 bases at V and 2 bases at J, with 13 bases between the two ends. The CDR3 totals 15 residues.

This clonotype counts as medium-sized. The V call is TRBV2, the J call TRBJ1-6; the D is unclear. The CDR3 totals 13 residues. Germline CDR1 reads SNHLY; CDR2 reads FYNNEI. The V end lost 8 bases, the J end lost 7 bases, and 12 bases lay between the germline ends. The CDR3 DNA reads TGTGCCAGCTCGATAGGGTCGAATTCACCCCTCCACTTT. Its translation: CASSIGSNSPLHF.

The chain is built from TRBV6-5 and TRBJ1-5, with D unclear. V lost 2 bases to trimming and J lost 0 bases, with 17 bases between them. The CDR3 extends over 18 amino acids. CDR1 and CDR2 from the germline V gene are MNHEY and SVGAGI. The CDR3 DNA sequence: TGTGCCAGCAGTTACGTCGCCGTTCCCTGGTATAGCAATCAGCCCCAGCATTTT. Amino acids: CASSYVAVPWYSNQPQHF.

The chain joins TRBV2 to TRBJ2-3; 7 positions agree with TRBD1. CDR1 is SNHLY and CDR2 is FYNNEI in the germline V gene. CDR3 size: 14 residues. The junction had 8 bases not matched to a gene; V was cut back by 6 bases and J by 5 bases. The CDR3 DNA reads as TGTGCCAGCAGCGTCAGGGGGAGAGGAGATACGCAGTATTTT. Its translation is CASSVRGRGDTQYF.

By sample share, this clonotype is medium-sized (0.01 to 0.1%). The V and J genes are TRBV10-3 and TRBJ1-3; D gene ambiguous. Trimming pared 4 bases from V and 0 bases from J, leaving 13 bases between. There are 16 residues in the CDR3. The germline V gene encodes CDR1 ENHRY and CDR2 SYGVKD. The DNA of the CDR3 is TGTGCCATCAGTGGGGGAGTCAGTAACTCTGGAAACACCATATATTTT. Its translation: CAISGGVSNSGNTIYF.

This clonotype was observed at least ten times. The chain recombines TRBV6-1 with TRBJ1-2; maybe TRBD1 (5 bases). V lost 3 bases and J 2 bases, leaving 7 bases between the germline ends. CDR1 and CDR2 from the germline V gene are MNHNS and SASEGT. The CDR3 sequence is 13 residues long. The CDR3 DNA sequence: TGTGCCAGCAGTGACGGGGGGAACTATGGCTACACCTTC. The encoded protein is CASSDGGNYGYTF.

The V and J genes are TRBV19 and TRBJ2-5, with D unclear. Germline V lookup: CDR1 LNHDA, CDR2 SQIVND (reference sequence). V lost 6 bases, J lost 0 bases, and 11 bases lay in between. There are 14 residues in the CDR3. The CDR3, as DNA: TGTGCCAGTAGGCCTGGCAGCTACCAAGAGACCCAGTACTTC. Amino acid sequence: CASRPGSYQETQYF.

The chain recombines TRBV2 with TRBJ2-5, with 12 bases matching TRBD1. Germline V gene sequence: CDR1 SNHLY, CDR2 FYNNEI. This CDR3 has 15 amino acids. V gave up 6 bases and J gave up 4 bases; unmatched junction bases: 6. Here the CDR3 DNA reads TGTGCCAGCAGATCCGGGACAGGGGGCGGAGAGACCCAGTACTTC. Its protein product is CASRSGTGGGETQYF.